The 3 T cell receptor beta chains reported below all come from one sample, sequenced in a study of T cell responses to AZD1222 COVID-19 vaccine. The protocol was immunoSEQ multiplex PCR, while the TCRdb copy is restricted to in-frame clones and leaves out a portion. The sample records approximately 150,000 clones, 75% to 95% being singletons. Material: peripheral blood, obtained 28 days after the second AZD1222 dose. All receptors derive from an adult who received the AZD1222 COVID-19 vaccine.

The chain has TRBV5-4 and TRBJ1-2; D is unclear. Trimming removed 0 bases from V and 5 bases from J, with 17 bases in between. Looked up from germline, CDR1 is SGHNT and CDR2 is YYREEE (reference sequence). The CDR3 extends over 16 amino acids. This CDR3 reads CASSLDTAGIGYGYTF. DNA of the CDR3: TGTGCCAGCAGCTTGGATACGGCCGGGATCGGGTATGGCTACACCTTC.

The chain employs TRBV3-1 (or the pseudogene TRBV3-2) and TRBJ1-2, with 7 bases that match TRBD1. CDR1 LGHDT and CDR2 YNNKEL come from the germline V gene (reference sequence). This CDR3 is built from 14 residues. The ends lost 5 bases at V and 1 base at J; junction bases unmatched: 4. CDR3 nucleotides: TGTGCCAGCAGCGATAACAGGGGTAACTATGGCTACACCTTC. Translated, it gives CASSDNRGNYGYTF.

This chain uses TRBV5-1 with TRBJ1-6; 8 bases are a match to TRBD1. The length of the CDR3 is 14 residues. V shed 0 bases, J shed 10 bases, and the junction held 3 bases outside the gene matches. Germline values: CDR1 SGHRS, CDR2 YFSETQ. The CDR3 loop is CASSLEDRESPLHF. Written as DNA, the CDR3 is TGCGCCAGCAGCTTGGAGGACAGGGAATCACCCCTCCACTTT.